These 10 T cell receptor beta chains originate from one sample sequenced in a study of cytomegalovirus exposure and HLA in healthy donors. Amplification used 60 Vbeta primers and 13 Jbeta primers. The repertoire was sequenced with immunoSEQ multiplex PCR; TCRdb's copy has only in-frame clones and lacks some. In total, the table holds 150,000 or so clones. The sequenced material came from PBMCs. Receptors originate from a man aged 25 to 40 in good health and CMV-seronegative.

The rearrangement links TRBV7-9 to TRBJ2-3; TRBD2 matches 10 bases. The CDR3 has 18 residues. Germline V CDR1 and CDR2: SEHNR, FQNEAQ (reference sequence). V dropped 0 bases and J dropped 3; count of bases not matched to a gene: 9. The CDR3 DNA sequence: TGTGCCAGCAGCTTAGCAGGCCTAGCGGGAGCTTTTACAGATACGCAGTATTTT. It yields the protein CASSLAGLAGAFTDTQYF. Full variable domain (remainder filled in from reference TRBV7-9 and TRBJ2-3): DTGVSQNPRHKITKRGQNVTFRCDPISEHNRLYWYRQTLGQGPEFLTYFQNEAQLEKSRLLSDRFSAERPKGSFSTLEIQRTEQGDSAMYLCASSLAGLAGAFTDTQYFGPGTRLTVL.

The V gene is TRBV19, the J gene TRBJ1-1, with TRBD1 as a possible D gene (6 bases). CDR3 size: 15 residues. Trimming removed 4 bases from V and 11 bases from J, with 23 bases in between. CDR1 and CDR2 from the germline V gene are LNHDA and SQIVND (reference sequence). The CDR3 is CASSNAGAPTRSAFF. CDR3 DNA: TGTGCCAGTAGTAACGCGGGGGCCCCAACACGATCGGCTTTCTTT.

The chain recombines TRBV2 with TRBJ2-3; D is perhaps TRBD1 (5 bases). V lost 6 bases and J 5 bases, leaving 12 bases between the germline ends. Germline lookup yields CDR1 SNHLY and CDR2 FYNNEI. CDR3 size: 13 residues. CDR3 DNA: TGTGCCAGCAGCAGGGTTTATAGAGATACGCAGTATTTT. Protein: CASSRVYRDTQYF.

The chain combines TRBV19 with TRBJ2-1, with 12 nucleotides matching TRBD2. The CDR3 is 17 amino acids. The junction had 5 bases not matched to a gene; V was cut back by 3 bases and J by 2 bases. Germline V gene lookup returns CDR1 LNHDA and CDR2 SQIVND (reference sequence). The CDR3 DNA reads as TGTGCCAGTAGTATGGATCTAGCGGGAGGGACCTACAATGAGCAGTTCTTC. It translates to CASSMDLAGGTYNEQFF.

The chain joins TRBV7-3 to TRBJ2-3; TRBD1 aligns across 8 bases. Per germline, CDR1 SGHTA and CDR2 FQGTGA. This CDR3 has 20 amino acids. Unmatched junction bases numbered 20, after V lost 2 bases and J lost 4 bases. CDR3 amino acids: CASSLSYRGAAGPHSDTQYF. CDR3 nucleotide sequence: TGTGCCAGCAGCTTATCTTACAGGGGGGCAGCAGGGCCACACTCAGATACGCAGTATTTT.

The chain has TRBV6-5 and TRBJ2-7; possible D gene TRBD1, 5 bases. The CDR3 covers 15 residues. Germline CDR1 MNHEY, CDR2 SVGAGI. Trimming pared 5 bases from V and 0 bases from J, leaving 14 bases between. This CDR3 reads CASSTEVGPSYEQYF. CDR3 coding DNA: TGTGCCAGCAGTACAGAGGTGGGGCCCTCCTACGAGCAGTACTTC.

This chain joins TRBV5-1 and TRBJ2-3; 10 nucleotides align to TRBD2. The CDR3 has 16 residues. V trimming: 4 bases; J trimming: 2 bases; junction bases outside the gene matches: 7. Germline values: CDR1 SGHRS, CDR2 YFSETQ. Here the CDR3 reads CASSPRTSGITDTQYF. The CDR3 nucleotides are TGCGCCAGCAGCCCACGGACTAGCGGTATCACAGATACGCAGTATTTT.

The V call is TRBV19, the J call TRBJ2-3, with 7 bases matching TRBD2. This CDR3 has 15 amino acids. In germline, CDR1 is LNHDA, CDR2 SQIVND (reference sequence). Trimming at V came to 5 bases and at J to 3 bases, leaving 8 bases not matched to a gene. The CDR3 DNA reads TGTGCCAGTAGTTTTGGCGGGAGAGGTACAGATACGCAGTATTTT. Translating gives CASSFGGRGTDTQYF.

This chain connects TRBV11-2 to TRBJ1-1; possible D gene TRBD1, 6 bases. CDR1 is SGHAT, CDR2 FQNNGV, per germline. The CDR3 is 13 residues long. V was clipped by 7 bases and J by 3 bases, with 12 bases between them. CDR3 coding DNA: TGTGCCAGCACCCGGGGACAACACACTGAAGCTTTCTTT. Residues: CASTRGQHTEAFF.

This rearrangement joins TRBV15 to TRBJ1-4; the D is unclear. From germline, CDR1 is LNHNV and CDR2 YYDKDF (reference sequence). The CDR3 runs 13 residues. Trimming removed 3 bases from V and 11 bases from J, with 13 bases in between. Written as DNA, the CDR3 is TGTGCCACCAGCAGGGGCATAACAGAGAAACTGTTTTTT. Translating gives CATSRGITEKLFF.